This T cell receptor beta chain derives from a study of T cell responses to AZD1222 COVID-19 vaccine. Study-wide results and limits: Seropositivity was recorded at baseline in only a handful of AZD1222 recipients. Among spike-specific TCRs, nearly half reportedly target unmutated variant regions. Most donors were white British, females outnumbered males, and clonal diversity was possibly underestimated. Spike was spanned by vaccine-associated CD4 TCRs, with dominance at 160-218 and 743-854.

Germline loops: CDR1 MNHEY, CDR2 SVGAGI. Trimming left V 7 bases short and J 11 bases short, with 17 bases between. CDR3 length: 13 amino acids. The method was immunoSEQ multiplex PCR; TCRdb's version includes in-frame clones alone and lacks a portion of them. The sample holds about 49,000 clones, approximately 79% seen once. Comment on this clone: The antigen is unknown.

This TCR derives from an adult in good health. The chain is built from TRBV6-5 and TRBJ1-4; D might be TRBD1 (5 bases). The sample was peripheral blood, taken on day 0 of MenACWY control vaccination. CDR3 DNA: TGTGCCAGCAACCGGGACGCGGACGGGAAACTGTTTTTT. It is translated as CASNRDADGKLFF.